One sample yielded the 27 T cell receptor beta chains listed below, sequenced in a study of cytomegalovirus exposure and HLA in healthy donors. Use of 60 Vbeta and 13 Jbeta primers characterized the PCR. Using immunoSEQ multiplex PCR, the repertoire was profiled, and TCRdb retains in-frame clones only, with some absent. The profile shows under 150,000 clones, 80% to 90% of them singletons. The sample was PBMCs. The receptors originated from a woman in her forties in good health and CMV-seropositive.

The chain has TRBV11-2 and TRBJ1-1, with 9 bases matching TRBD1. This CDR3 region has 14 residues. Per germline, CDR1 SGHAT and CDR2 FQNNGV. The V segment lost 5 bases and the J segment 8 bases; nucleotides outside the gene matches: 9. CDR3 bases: TGTGCCAGCAGCCCCTTAACCGGGACAGGGGAAGCTTTCTTT. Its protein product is CASSPLTGTGEAFF.

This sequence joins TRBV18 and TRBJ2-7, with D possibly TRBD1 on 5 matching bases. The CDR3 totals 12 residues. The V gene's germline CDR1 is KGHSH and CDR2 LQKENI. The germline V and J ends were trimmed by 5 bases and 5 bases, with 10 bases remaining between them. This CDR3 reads CASSSGSHEQYF. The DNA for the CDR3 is TGTGCCAGCTCATCAGGGTCCCACGAGCAGTACTTC.

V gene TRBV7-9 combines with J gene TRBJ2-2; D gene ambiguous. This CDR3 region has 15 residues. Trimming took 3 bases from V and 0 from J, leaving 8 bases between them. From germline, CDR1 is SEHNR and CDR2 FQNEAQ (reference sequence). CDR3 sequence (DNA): TGTGCCAGCAGCTTGTTGGCAGCGAACACCGGGGAGCTGTTTTTT. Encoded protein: CASSLLAANTGELFF.

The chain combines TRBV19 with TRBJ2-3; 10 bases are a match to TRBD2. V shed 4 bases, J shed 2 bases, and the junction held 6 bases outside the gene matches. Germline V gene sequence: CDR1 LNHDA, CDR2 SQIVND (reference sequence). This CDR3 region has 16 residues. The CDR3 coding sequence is TGTGCCAGTAGTAACTTAGCGGGAGGTTTCACAGATACGCAGTATTTT. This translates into CASSNLAGGFTDTQYF.

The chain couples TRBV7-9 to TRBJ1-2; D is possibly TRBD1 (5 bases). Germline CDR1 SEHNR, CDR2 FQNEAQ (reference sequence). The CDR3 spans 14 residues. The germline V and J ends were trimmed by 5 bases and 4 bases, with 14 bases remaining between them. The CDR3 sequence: CASSPGGSAYGYTF. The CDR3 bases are TGTGCCAGCAGCCCTGGGGGGTCCGCCTATGGCTACACCTTC.

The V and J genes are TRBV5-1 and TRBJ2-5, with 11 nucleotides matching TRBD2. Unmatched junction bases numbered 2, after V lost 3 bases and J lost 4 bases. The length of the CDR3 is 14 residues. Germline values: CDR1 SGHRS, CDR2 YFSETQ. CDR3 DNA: TGCGCCAGCAGCTCTAGCGGGAGGAGAGAGACCCAGTACTTC. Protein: CASSSSGRRETQYF.

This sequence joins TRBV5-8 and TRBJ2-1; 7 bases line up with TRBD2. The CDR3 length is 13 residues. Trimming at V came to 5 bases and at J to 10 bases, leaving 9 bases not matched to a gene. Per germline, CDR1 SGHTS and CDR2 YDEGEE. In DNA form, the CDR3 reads TGTGCCAGCAGATTCCGCGGGGGTGTCGAGCAGTTCTTC. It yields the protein CASRFRGGVEQFF.

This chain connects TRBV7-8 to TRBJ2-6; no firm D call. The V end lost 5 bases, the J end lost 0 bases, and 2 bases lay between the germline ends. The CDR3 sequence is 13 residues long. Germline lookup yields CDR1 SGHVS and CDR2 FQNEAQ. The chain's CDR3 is CASSHSGANVLTF. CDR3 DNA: TGTGCCAGCAGCCACTCTGGGGCCAACGTCCTGACTTTC.

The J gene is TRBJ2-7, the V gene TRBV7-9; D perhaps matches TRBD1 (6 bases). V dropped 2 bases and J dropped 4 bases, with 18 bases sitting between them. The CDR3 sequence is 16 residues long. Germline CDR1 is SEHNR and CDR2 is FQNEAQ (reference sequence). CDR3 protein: CASSLRDKEALYEQYF. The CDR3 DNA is TGTGCCAGCAGCTTACGGGACAAAGAAGCCCTATACGAGCAGTACTTC.

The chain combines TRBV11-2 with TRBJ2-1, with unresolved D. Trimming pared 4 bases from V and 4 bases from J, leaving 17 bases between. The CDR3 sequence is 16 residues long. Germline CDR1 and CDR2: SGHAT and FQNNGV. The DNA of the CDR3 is TGTGCCAGCAGCTCCCGAACAGAGTTAACGTACAATGAGCAGTTCTTC. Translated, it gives CASSSRTELTYNEQFF.

The DNA of the CDR3 is TGTGCCAGCAGCCCAGGGACAGACGAGCAGTACTTC. Translated, it gives CASSPGTDEQYF. The rearrangement links TRBV5-6 to TRBJ2-7; 7 bases line up with TRBD1. V lost 4 bases to trimming and J lost 5 bases; unmatched junction nucleotides: 3. Germline CDR1 SGHDT, CDR2 YYEEEE. The CDR3 has 12 residues.

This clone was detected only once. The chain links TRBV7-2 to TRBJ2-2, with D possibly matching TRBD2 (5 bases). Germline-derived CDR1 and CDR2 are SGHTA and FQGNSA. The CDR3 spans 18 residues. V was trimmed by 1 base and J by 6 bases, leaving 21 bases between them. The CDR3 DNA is TGTGCCAGCAGCTTAGGAAGCGGACTCCTGGCGATTTCCGGGGAGCTGTTTTTT. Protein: CASSLGSGLLAISGELFF.

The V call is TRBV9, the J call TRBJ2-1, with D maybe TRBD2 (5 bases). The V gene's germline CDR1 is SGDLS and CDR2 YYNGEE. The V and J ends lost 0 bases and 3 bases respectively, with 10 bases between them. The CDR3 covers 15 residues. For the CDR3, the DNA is TGTGCCAGCAGCGTAGCGGCTAGCAGCTACAATGAGCAGTTCTTC. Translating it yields CASSVAASSYNEQFF.

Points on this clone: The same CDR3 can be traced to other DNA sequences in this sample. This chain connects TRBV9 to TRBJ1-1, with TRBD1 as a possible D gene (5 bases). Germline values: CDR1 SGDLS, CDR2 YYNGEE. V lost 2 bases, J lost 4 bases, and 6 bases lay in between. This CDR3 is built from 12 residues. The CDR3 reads CASSVGGTEAFF. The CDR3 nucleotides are TGTGCCAGCAGCGTCGGGGGCACTGAAGCTTTCTTT. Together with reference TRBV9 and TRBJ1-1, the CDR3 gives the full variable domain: DSGVTQTPKHLITATGQRVTLRCSPRSGDLSVYWYQQSLDQGLQFLIQYYNGEERAKGNILERFSAQQFPDLHSELNLSSLELGDSALYFCASSVGGTEAFFGQGTRLTVV.

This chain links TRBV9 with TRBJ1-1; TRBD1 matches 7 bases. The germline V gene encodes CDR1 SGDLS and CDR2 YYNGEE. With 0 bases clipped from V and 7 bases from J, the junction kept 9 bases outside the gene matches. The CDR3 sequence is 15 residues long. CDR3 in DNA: TGTGCCAGCAGCGTAGCCATGACAGGGCGAGGTGAAGCTTTCTTT. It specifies CASSVAMTGRGEAFF.

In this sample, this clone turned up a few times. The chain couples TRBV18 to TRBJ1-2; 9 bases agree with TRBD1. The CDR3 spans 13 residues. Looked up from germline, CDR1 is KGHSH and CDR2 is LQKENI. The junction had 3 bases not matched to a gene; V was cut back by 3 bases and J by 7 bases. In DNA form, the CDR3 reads TGTGCCAGCTCACCCGGGACAGGGCTTGGCTACACCTTC. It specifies CASSPGTGLGYTF.

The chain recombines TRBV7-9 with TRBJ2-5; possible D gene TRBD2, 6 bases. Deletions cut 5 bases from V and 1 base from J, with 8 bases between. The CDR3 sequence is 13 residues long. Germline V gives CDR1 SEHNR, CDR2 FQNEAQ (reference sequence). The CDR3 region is CASSTGGQETQYF. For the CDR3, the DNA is TGTGCCAGCAGCACCGGGGGCCAAGAGACCCAGTACTTC.

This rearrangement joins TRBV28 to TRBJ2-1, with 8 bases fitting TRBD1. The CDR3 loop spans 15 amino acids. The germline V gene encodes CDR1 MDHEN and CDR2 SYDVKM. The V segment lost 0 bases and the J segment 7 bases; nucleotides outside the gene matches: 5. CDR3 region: CASSLWTGDSNEQFF. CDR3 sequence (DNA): TGTGCCAGCAGTTTATGGACAGGGGATTCAAATGAGCAGTTCTTC.

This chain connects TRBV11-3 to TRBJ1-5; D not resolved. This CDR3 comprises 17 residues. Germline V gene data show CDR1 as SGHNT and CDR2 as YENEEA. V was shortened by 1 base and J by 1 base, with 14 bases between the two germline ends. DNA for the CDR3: TGTGCCAGCAGCTTAGTAGTTGTCAAAGAGAGCAATCAGCCCCAGCATTTT. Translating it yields CASSLVVVKESNQPQHF. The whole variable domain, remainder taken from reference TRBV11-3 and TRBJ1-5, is EAGVVQSPRYKIIEKKQPVAFWCNPISGHNTLYWYLQNLGQGPELLIRYENEEAVDDSQLPKDRFSAERLKGVDSTLKIQPAELGDSAVYLCASSLVVVKESNQPQHFGDGTRLSIL.

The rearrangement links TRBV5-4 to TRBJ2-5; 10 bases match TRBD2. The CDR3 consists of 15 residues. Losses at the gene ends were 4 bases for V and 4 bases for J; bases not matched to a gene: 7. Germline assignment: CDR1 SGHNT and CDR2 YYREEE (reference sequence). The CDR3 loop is CASSTIAGGGETQYF. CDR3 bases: TGTGCCAGCAGCACCATAGCGGGAGGAGGAGAGACCCAGTACTTC.

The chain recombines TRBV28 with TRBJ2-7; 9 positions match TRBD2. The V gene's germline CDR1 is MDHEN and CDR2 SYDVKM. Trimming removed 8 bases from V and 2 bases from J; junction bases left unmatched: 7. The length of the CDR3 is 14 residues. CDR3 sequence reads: CASGGLAQPYEQYF. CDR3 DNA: TGTGCCAGCGGTGGACTAGCGCAGCCCTACGAGCAGTACTTC.

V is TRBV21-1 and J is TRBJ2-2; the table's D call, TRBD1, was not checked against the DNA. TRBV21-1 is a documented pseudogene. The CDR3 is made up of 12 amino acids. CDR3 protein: CASRTGTGELFF. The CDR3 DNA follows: TGTGCCAGCAGGACAGGGACCGGGGAGCTGTTTTTT.

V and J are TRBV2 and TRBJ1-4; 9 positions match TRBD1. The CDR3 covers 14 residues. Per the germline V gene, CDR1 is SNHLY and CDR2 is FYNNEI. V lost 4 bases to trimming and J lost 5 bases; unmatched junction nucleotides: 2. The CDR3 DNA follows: TGTGCCAGCAGTGGGGGACAGGGCAATGAAAAACTGTTTTTT. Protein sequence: CASSGGQGNEKLFF.

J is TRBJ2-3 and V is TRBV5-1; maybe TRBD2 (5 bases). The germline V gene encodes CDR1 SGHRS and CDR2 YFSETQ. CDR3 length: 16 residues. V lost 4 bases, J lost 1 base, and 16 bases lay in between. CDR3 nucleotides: TGCGCCAGCAGCCCCCAGCGGAGCGCCCGCACAGATACGCAGTATTTT. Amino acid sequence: CASSPQRSARTDTQYF.

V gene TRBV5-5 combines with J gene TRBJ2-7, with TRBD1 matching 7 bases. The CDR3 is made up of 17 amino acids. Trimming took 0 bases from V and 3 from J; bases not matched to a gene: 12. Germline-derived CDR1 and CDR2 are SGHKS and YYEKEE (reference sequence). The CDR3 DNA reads TGTGCCAGCAGCTTGGAGGGGGCGGGCACCAGATACTACGAGCAGTACTTC. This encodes CASSLEGAGTRYYEQYF.

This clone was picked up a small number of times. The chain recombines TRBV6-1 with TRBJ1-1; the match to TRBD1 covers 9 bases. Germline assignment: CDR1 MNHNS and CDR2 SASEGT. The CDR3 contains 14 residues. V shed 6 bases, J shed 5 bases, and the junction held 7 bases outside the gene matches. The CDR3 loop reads CASRAGTGFTEAFF. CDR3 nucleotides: TGTGCCAGCAGGGCCGGGACAGGGTTTACTGAAGCTTTCTTT.

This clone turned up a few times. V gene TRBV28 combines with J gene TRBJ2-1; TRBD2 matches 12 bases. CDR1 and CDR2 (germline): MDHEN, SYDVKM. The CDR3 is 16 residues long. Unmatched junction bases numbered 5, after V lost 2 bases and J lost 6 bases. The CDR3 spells CASSLRLAGAGNEQFF. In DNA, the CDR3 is TGTGCCAGCAGTTTACGACTAGCGGGAGCAGGCAATGAGCAGTTCTTC.